Below are 28 T cell receptor beta chains sequenced from a single sample in a study of control samples from healthy donors and cancer patients. Assay used: immunoSEQ multiplex PCR; TCRdb lists only in-frame clones, some missing. The sample yields about 89,000 clones, more than 75% seen once. The sample consisted of blood. The receptors derive from a man between 25 and 39 years old in good health.

This clone was picked up one time. The V and J genes are TRBV4-2 and TRBJ1-2; D is possibly TRBD1 (5 bases). This CDR3 has 14 amino acids. The V end lost 2 bases, the J end lost 0 bases, and 7 bases lay between the germline ends. The germline V gene encodes CDR1 LGHNA and CDR2 YNFKEQ. CDR3 sequence: CASSQRTTNYGYTF. CDR3 nucleotides: TGTGCCAGCAGCCAAAGGACAACTAACTATGGCTACACCTTC.

The rearrangement links TRBV3-1 (or the pseudogene TRBV3-2) to TRBJ2-7; tentative D call: TRBD1 (6 bases). CDR3 size: 15 residues. Trimming took 1 base from V and 2 from J, leaving 12 bases between them. CDR1 is LGHDT, CDR2 YNNKEL, per germline (reference sequence). As DNA, the CDR3 is TGTGCCAGCAGCCAAGGGGTGGGGGCGCCCTACGAGCAGTACTTC. It encodes CASSQGVGAPYEQYF.

V usage is TRBV4-2 and J usage is TRBJ1-5; D uncertain. The V end was cut by 1 base, the J end by 1 base, with 5 bases between. CDR1 LGHNA and CDR2 YNFKEQ come from the germline V gene. The CDR3 spans 14 residues. CDR3 region: CASSQGVSNQPQHF. The CDR3 DNA follows: TGTGCCAGCAGCCAAGGGGTAAGCAATCAGCCCCAGCATTTT.

The genes are TRBV18 and TRBJ2-1; TRBD2 agrees at 12 bases. V was clipped by 6 bases and J by 4 bases; unmatched bases: 7. This CDR3 is built from 16 residues. Looked up from germline, CDR1 is KGHSH and CDR2 is LQKENI. CDR3 residues: CASSPTSGGTYNEQFF. The CDR3, as DNA: TGTGCCAGCTCGCCAACTAGCGGGGGGACATACAATGAGCAGTTCTTC.

The gene calls are TRBV7-9 and TRBJ2-3; a possible D gene is TRBD1 (5 bases). The V and J ends lost 0 bases and 0 bases respectively, with 10 bases between them. The CDR3 has 16 residues. Per germline, CDR1 SEHNR and CDR2 FQNEAQ (reference sequence). CDR3 loop: CASSLAGLGSTDTQYF. The CDR3 coding sequence is TGTGCCAGCAGCTTAGCGGGGCTTGGCAGCACAGATACGCAGTATTTT.

The chain combines TRBV5-1 with TRBJ1-1; weak D call: TRBD1 (6 bases). V lost 6 bases and J 4 bases, leaving 16 bases between the germline ends. The CDR3 consists of 14 residues. Germline CDR1 reads SGHRS; CDR2 reads YFSETQ. In DNA, the CDR3 is TGCGCCAGCACCAAGGGGGGGGGCGGCACTGAAGCTTTCTTT. Its protein is CASTKGGGGTEAFF.

The chain recombines TRBV4-1 with TRBJ1-1, with TRBD1 as a possible D gene (5 bases). This CDR3 comprises 13 residues. Between the trimmed V and J ends, which lost 3 bases and 6 bases, there was a span of 11 bases. CDR1 MGHRA and CDR2 YSYEKL come from the germline V gene. CDR3 residues: CASSQPGWAEAFF. For the CDR3, the DNA is TGCGCCAGCAGCCAGCCAGGGTGGGCTGAAGCTTTCTTT.

This clone was counted once. The chain has TRBV6-5 and TRBJ2-3; perhaps TRBD1 as D (6 bases). Germline CDR1 is MNHEY and CDR2 is SVGAGI. V gave up 4 bases and J gave up 5 bases, with 19 bases separating them. CDR3 length: 16 amino acids. This CDR3 is CASSWQGTRMGDTQYF. The CDR3 bases are TGTGCCAGCAGTTGGCAGGGGACGCGCATGGGAGATACGCAGTATTTT.

The J gene is TRBJ1-5, the V gene TRBV30; D not resolved. This CDR3 comprises 12 residues. V gave up 7 bases and J gave up 6 bases, with 13 bases separating them. Germline values: CDR1 GTSNPN, CDR2 SVGIG (reference sequence). CDR3 in DNA: TGTGCCTTCGCGCGCGTCGGTCAGCCCCAGCATTTT. The encoded protein is CAFARVGQPQHF.

The V and J genes are TRBV7-3 and TRBJ1-1; D not resolved. V was clipped by 4 bases and J by 2 bases, with 8 bases between them. The CDR3 totals 13 residues. Germline CDR1 reads SGHTA; CDR2 reads FQGTGA. For the CDR3, the DNA is TGTGCCAGCAGCTCCTACAGTAACACTGAAGCTTTCTTT. It codes for CASSSYSNTEAFF.

This chain connects TRBV6-5 to TRBJ1-1; D perhaps matches TRBD1 (6 bases). Germline loops: CDR1 MNHEY, CDR2 SVGAGI. Deletions cut 6 bases from V and 2 bases from J, with 13 bases between. The CDR3 runs 14 residues. The CDR3 spells CASRVEGGNTEAFF. Written as DNA, the CDR3 is TGTGCCAGCAGAGTCGAGGGGGGAAACACTGAAGCTTTCTTT.

The chain recombines TRBV2 with TRBJ2-1; weak D call: TRBD2 (6 bases). CDR1 and CDR2 from the germline V gene are SNHLY and FYNNEI. The CDR3 consists of 15 residues. The ends were cut back, 3 bases at V and 6 bases at J, with 15 bases in the middle. For the CDR3, the DNA is TGTGCCAGCAGTGATTTCCGGGGAGGTGGCAATGAGCAGTTCTTC. It translates to CASSDFRGGGNEQFF.

This clone was observed a single time. This chain links TRBV18 with TRBJ2-2; 7 nucleotides align to TRBD1. Germline lookup yields CDR1 KGHSH and CDR2 LQKENI. V shed 3 bases, J shed 6 bases, and the junction held 4 bases outside the gene matches. CDR3 length equals 14 residues. The CDR3 region has the DNA TGTGCCAGCTCACCCTTAGGACAGGCCGGGGAGCTGTTTTTT. Translation: CASSPLGQAGELFF.

In its sample, this clone was seen once. This sequence joins TRBV18 and TRBJ2-1; 10 bases are shared with TRBD1. Germline CDR1 and CDR2: KGHSH and LQKENI. This CDR3 contains 15 residues. V shed 1 base, J shed 7 bases, and the junction held 4 bases outside the gene matches. The CDR3 loop is CASSPLGQGGNEQFF. The CDR3 DNA reads as TGTGCCAGCTCACCACTAGGACAGGGGGGGAATGAGCAGTTCTTC.

The chain combines TRBV2 with TRBJ1-2; D is perhaps TRBD1 (5 bases). Per germline, CDR1 SNHLY and CDR2 FYNNEI. CDR3 length equals 13 residues. The V end lost 6 bases, the J end lost 8 bases, and 16 bases lay between the germline ends. The CDR3 loop reads CASSKTAREGYTF. The CDR3 nucleotides read TGTGCCAGCAGCAAGACAGCCAGGGAGGGCTACACCTTC.

The J gene is TRBJ1-6, the V gene TRBV6-5; TRBD1 is a possible D gene (5 bases). The CDR3 contains 14 residues. V lost 6 bases, J lost 8 bases, and 14 bases lay in between. Germline values: CDR1 MNHEY, CDR2 SVGAGI. The CDR3 DNA follows: TGTGCCAGCAGAGCGGGGACCCAGTATTCACCCCTCCACTTT. It yields the protein CASRAGTQYSPLHF.

This clone was seen a handful of times. V is TRBV4-1 and J is TRBJ1-6, with D possibly TRBD1 on 5 matching bases. The CDR3 runs 18 residues. Germline loops: CDR1 MGHRA, CDR2 YSYEKL. V was clipped by 1 base and J by 5 bases, with 18 bases between them. The CDR3 spells CASSQVQGRIDNNSPLHF. The DNA for the CDR3 is TGCGCCAGCAGCCAAGTCCAGGGCCGAATTGATAATAATTCACCCCTCCACTTT.

The chain carries TRBV18 and TRBJ1-2; D perhaps matches TRBD1 (6 bases). The V gene lost 2 bases and the J gene lost 10 bases, with 11 bases spanning the gap. This CDR3 is built from 12 residues. Germline V gives CDR1 KGHSH, CDR2 LQKENI. CDR3 DNA sequence: TGTGCCAGCTCACCATTGGACAGAACCTACACCTTC. The encoded protein is CASSPLDRTYTF.

This chain links TRBV2 with TRBJ1-6, with TRBD1 matching 7 bases. The germline CDR1 and CDR2 sequences are SNHLY and FYNNEI. CDR3 length: 14 amino acids. The trim removed 7 bases at V and 6 bases at J, leaving 6 bases unmatched. CDR3 region: CASTPGTANSPLHF. The CDR3 DNA reads as TGTGCCAGCACGCCGGGGACAGCTAATTCACCCCTCCACTTT.

The genes are TRBV7-9 and TRBJ1-3; D is unresolved. The CDR3 contains 13 residues. With 7 bases removed from V and 2 bases from J, the gap between germline ends came to 9 bases. CDR1 and CDR2 from the germline V gene are SEHNR and FQNEAQ (reference sequence). The CDR3 bases are TGTGCCAGCACCGTAGCCCCTGGAAACACCATATATTTT. This sequence encodes CASTVAPGNTIYF.

V is TRBV5-4 and J is TRBJ2-1; TRBD2 aligns across 7 bases. Germline CDR1 is SGHNT and CDR2 is YYREEE (reference sequence). The CDR3 runs 16 residues. The trim removed 6 bases at V and 9 bases at J, leaving 18 bases unmatched. The CDR3 coding sequence is TGTGCCAGCATCGGTGCTTCCGGGCCGGGGGGAGGTGAGCAGTTCTTC. It codes for CASIGASGPGGGEQFF.

The chain carries TRBV6-5 and TRBJ2-7, with D unclear. Germline V lookup: CDR1 MNHEY, CDR2 SVGAGI. The CDR3 is made up of 14 amino acids. Trimming cost V 0 bases and J 1 base, with 7 bases left between them. CDR3 residues: CASSYSPLSYEQYV. The CDR3 nucleotides are TGTGCCAGCAGTTACTCGCCCTTATCCTACGAGCAGTACGTC.

This chain connects TRBV9 to TRBJ1-3; tentatively, D is TRBD1 (6 bases). Germline V gene sequence: CDR1 SGDLS, CDR2 YYNGEE. The CDR3 sequence is 16 residues long. Deletions cut 0 bases from V and 0 bases from J, with 10 bases between. CDR3 sequence (DNA): TGTGCCAGCAGCGTAGCCCAGGGGTACTCTGGAAACACCATATATTTT. Translation: CASSVAQGYSGNTIYF.

The chain recombines TRBV19 with TRBJ1-6; D call uncertain. Trimming removed 4 bases from V and 4 bases from J, with 14 bases in between. Germline V gene data show CDR1 as LNHDA and CDR2 as SQIVND (reference sequence). The CDR3 has 16 amino acids. CDR3 DNA: TGTGCCAGTAGTAGCTACAGAATGGGGTATAATTCACCCCTCCACTTT. It is translated as CASSSYRMGYNSPLHF. Using reference TRBV19 and TRBJ1-6 for the parts outside the CDR3, the full variable domain is DGGITQSPKYLFRKEGQNVTLSCEQNLNHDAMYWYRQDPGQGLRLIYYSQIVNDFQKGDIAEGYSVSREKKESFPLTVTSAQKNPTAFYLCASSSYRMGYNSPLHFGNGTRLTVT.

This clone occurred once. The chain has TRBV18 and TRBJ2-7; D unresolved. Trimming removed 3 bases from V and 6 bases from J, with 9 bases in between. Germline V gives CDR1 KGHSH, CDR2 LQKENI. The CDR3 totals 12 residues. The CDR3 is CASSPQAGEQYF. The CDR3 DNA follows: TGTGCCAGCTCACCTCAAGCTGGCGAGCAGTACTTC.

CDR3 sequence: CASSPQRAGGELFF. As DNA, the CDR3 is TGTGCCAGCAGCCCCCAAAGGGCTGGCGGGGAGCTGTTTTTT. This sequence joins TRBV9 and TRBJ2-2; D is unclear. The V end lost 4 bases, the J end lost 7 bases, and 14 bases lay between the germline ends. The CDR3 extends over 14 amino acids. Germline V CDR1 and CDR2: SGDLS, YYNGEE.

This clone occurred once. This rearrangement joins TRBV5-5 to TRBJ1-3, with TRBD1 matching over 7 bases. The ends lost 4 bases at V and 2 bases at J; junction bases unmatched: 12. Germline V gives CDR1 SGHKS, CDR2 YYEKEE (reference sequence). The CDR3 has 17 residues. CDR3 region: CASSTDPTGYTGNTIYF. The CDR3 bases are TGTGCCAGCAGCACCGACCCGACAGGGTACACTGGAAACACCATATATTTT.

V usage is TRBV7-3 and J usage is TRBJ2-3; no firm D call. V lost 2 bases and J lost 3, with 9 bases in between. The CDR3 is 14 residues long. The germline V gene encodes CDR1 SGHTA and CDR2 FQGTGA. CDR3 in DNA: TGTGCCAGCAGCTTAGGCGTAGCAACAGATACGCAGTATTTT. Protein sequence: CASSLGVATDTQYF.